This TCR beta chain originates from a study of cytomegalovirus exposure and HLA in healthy donors. Study outcomes and limitations: In a later analysis, common viral pathogens appeared linked to several of the most significant clusters. Cytomegalovirus-associated status was assigned to around 160 TCR beta chains. Later analysis associated a missense DCLRE1C variant with TCR beta V- and J-gene trimming.

This CDR3 contains 15 residues. V was trimmed by 5 bases and J by 4 bases, leaving 15 bases between them. The germline gives CDR1 SGHTA, CDR2 FQGTGA. 13 Jbeta primers and 60 Vbeta primers were used for the PCR. Per the original data handling: The count from a later analysis was about 80 million unique TCR beta chains, some 9.9 million of them shared. Clones were sequenced by immunoSEQ multiplex PCR, and TCRdb holds only the in-frame ones, with some missing. V and J calls and clone size come straight from that table; D and trimming were deduced from the DNA. The sample consists of under 110,000 clones, roughly 76% of them appearing once. With regard to this clone: The antigen remains undetermined.

The clonotype originates from a woman in her forties or fifties in good health and CMV-seropositive. V and J are TRBV7-3 and TRBJ2-1; weak D call: TRBD1 (6 bases). Sequencing was done on a sample of PBMCs. This CDR3 reads CASSPGQMHYNEQFF. CDR3 bases: TGTGCCAGCAGCCCTGGACAGATGCATTACAATGAGCAGTTCTTC.